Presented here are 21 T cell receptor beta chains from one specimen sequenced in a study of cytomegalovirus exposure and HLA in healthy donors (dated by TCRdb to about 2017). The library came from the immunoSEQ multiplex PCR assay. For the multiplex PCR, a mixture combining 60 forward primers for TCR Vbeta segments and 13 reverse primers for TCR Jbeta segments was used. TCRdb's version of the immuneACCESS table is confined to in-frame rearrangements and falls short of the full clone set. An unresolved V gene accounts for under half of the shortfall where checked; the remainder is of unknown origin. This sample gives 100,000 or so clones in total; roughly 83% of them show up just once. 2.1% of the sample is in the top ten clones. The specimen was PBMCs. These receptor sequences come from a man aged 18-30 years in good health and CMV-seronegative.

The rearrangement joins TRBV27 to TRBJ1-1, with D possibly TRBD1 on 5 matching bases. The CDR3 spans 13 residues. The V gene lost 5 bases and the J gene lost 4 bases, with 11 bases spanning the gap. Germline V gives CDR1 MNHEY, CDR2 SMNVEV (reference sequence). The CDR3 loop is CASSLFGATEAFF. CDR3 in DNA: TGTGCCAGCAGTCTCTTTGGGGCCACTGAAGCTTTCTTT.

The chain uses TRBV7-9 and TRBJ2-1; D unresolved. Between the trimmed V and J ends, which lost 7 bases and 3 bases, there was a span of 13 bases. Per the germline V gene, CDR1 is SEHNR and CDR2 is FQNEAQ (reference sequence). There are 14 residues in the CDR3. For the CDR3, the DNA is TGTGCCAGCACCTCGATGAGCAACTACAATGAGCAGTTCTTC. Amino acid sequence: CASTSMSNYNEQFF.

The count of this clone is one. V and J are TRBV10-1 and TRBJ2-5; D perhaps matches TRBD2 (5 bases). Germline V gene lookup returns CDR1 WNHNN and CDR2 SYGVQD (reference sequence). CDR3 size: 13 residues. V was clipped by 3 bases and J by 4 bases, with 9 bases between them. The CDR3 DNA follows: TGCGCCAGCAGTGACCCTAGCCGAGAGACCCAGTACTTC. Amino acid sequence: CASSDPSRETQYF.

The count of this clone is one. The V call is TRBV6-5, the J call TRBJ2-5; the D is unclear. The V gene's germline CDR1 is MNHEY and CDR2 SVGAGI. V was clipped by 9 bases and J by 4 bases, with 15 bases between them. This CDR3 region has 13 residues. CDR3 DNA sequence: TGTGCCAGTCAGGCCCTCCGTCCAGAGACCCAGTACTTC. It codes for CASQALRPETQYF.

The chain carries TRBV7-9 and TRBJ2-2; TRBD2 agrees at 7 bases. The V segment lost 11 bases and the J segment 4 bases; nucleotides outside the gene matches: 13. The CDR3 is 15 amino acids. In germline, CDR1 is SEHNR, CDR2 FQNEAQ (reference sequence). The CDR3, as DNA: TGTGCCTCTTGTGCCCGCCCGGGGGGCACCGGGGAGCTGTTTTTT. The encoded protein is CASCARPGGTGELFF.

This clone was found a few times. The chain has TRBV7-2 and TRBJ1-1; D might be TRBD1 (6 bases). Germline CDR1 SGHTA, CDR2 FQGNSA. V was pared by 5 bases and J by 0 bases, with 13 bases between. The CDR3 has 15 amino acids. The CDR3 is CASSPGGTLNTEAFF. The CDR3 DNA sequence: TGTGCCAGCAGCCCCGGGGGGACACTGAACACTGAAGCTTTCTTT. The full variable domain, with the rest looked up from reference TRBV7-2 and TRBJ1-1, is GAGVSQSPSNKVTEKGKDVELRCDPISGHTALYWYRQSLGQGLEFLIYFQGNSAPDKSGLPSDRFSAERTGGSVSTLTIQRTQQEDSAVYLCASSPGGTLNTEAFFGQGTRLTVV.

This CDR3 is CASSELTGATGELFF. The CDR3 DNA sequence: TGTGCCAGCAGTGAATTGACAGGGGCCACCGGGGAGCTGTTTTTT. The genes are TRBV6-1 and TRBJ2-2; 8 bases are a match to TRBD1. CDR1 and CDR2 from the germline V gene are MNHNS and SASEGT. The CDR3 is 15 residues long. V trimming: 2 bases; J trimming: 4 bases; junction bases outside the gene matches: 3.

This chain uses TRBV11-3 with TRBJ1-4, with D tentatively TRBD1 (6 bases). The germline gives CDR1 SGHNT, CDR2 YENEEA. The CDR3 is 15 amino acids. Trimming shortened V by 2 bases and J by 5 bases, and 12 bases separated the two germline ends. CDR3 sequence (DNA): TGTGCCAGCAGCTTAAGAGGGGGGGTGAATGAAAAACTGTTTTTT. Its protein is CASSLRGGVNEKLFF.

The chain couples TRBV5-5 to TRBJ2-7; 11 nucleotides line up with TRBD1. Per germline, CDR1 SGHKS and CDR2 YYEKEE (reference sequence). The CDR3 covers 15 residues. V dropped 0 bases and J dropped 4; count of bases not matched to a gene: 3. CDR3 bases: TGTGCCAGCAGCTTGGGGGACAGGGGGAAATACGAGCAGTACTTC. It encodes CASSLGDRGKYEQYF.

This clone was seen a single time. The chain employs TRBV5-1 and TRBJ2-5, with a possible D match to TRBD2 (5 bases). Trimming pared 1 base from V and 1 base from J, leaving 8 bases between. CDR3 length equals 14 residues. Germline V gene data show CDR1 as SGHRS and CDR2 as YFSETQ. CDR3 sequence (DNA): TGCGCCAGCAGCTTGACTAGTCTCCAAGAGACCCAGTACTTC. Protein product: CASSLTSLQETQYF. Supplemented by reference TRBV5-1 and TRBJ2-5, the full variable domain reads KAGVTQTPRYLIKTRGQQVTLSCSPISGHRSVSWYQQTPGQGLQFLFEYFSETQRNKGNFPGRFSGRQFSNSRSEMNVSTLELGDSALYLCASSLTSLQETQYFGPGTRLLVL.

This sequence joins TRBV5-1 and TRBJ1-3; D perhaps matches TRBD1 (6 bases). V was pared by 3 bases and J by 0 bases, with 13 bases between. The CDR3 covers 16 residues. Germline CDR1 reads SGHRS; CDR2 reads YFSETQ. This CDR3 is CASSSRDISSGNTIYF. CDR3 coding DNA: TGCGCCAGCAGCTCCCGGGACATCAGCTCTGGAAACACCATATATTTT.

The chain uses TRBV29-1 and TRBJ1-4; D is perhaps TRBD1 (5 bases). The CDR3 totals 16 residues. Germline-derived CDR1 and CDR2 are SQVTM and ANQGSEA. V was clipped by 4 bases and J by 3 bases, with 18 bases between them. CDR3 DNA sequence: TGCAGCGTTGGGGGCCAGGGAGGTTCACCTAATGAAAAACTGTTTTTT. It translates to CSVGGQGGSPNEKLFF.

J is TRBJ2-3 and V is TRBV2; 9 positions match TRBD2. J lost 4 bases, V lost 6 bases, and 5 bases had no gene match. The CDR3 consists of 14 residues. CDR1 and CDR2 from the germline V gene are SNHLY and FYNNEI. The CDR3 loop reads CASRVAGAADTQYF. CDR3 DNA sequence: TGTGCCAGCAGAGTAGCGGGAGCGGCAGATACGCAGTATTTT.

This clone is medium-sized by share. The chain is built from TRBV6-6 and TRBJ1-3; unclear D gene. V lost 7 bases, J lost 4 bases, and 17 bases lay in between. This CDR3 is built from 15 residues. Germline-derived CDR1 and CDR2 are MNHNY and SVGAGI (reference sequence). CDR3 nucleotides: TGTGCCAGCATCACGGAGGGTCTCAGAGGAAACACCATATATTTT. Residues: CASITEGLRGNTIYF.

The CDR3, as DNA: TGCGCCAGCAGCAAACAGGGGGCCGCCTACGAGCAGTACTTC. Protein sequence: CASSKQGAAYEQYF. The chain links TRBV5-1 to TRBJ2-7, with 9 bases aligning to TRBD1. CDR1 SGHRS and CDR2 YFSETQ come from the germline V gene. With 4 bases clipped from V and 2 bases from J, the junction kept 4 bases outside the gene matches. The CDR3 length is 14 residues.

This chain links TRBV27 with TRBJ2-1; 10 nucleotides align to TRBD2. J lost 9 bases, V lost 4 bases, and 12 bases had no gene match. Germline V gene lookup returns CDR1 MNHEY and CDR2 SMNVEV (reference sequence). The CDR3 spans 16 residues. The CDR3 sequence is CASSYVLAGVGSEQFF. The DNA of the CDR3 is TGTGCCAGCAGTTACGTGCTAGCGGGAGTAGGGAGTGAGCAGTTCTTC.

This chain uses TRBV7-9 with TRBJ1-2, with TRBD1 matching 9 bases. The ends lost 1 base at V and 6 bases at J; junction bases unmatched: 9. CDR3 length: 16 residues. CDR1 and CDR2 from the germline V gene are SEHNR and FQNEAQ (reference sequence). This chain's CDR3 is CASSLGWTGVGDGYTF. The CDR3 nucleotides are TGTGCCAGCAGCTTAGGCTGGACAGGGGTCGGGGATGGCTACACCTTC.

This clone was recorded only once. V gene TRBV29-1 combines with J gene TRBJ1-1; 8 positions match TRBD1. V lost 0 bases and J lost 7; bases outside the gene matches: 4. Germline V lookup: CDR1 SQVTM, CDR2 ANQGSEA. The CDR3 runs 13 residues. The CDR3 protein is CSVEDRTGSEAFF. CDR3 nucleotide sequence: TGCAGCGTTGAAGACCGGACAGGGAGTGAAGCTTTCTTT. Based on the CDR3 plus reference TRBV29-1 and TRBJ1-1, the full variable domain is SAVISQKPSRDICQRGTSLTIQCQVDSQVTMMFWYRQQPGQSLTLIATANQGSEATYESGFVIDKFPISRPNLTFSTLTVSNMSPEDSSIYLCSVEDRTGSEAFFGQGTRLTVV.

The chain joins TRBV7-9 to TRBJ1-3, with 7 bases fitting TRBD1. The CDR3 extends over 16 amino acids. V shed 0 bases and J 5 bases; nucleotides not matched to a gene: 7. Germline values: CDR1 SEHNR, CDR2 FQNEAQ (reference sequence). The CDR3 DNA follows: TGTGCCAGCAGCTTAGCGAGGGGACAGCGAAGAAACACCATATATTTT. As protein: CASSLARGQRRNTIYF.

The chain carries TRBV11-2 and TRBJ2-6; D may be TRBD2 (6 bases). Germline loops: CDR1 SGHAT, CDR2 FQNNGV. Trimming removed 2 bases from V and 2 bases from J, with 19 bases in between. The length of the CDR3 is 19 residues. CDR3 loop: CASSLWVEGPHPGANVLTF. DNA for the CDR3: TGTGCCAGCAGCTTATGGGTGGAGGGTCCCCATCCTGGGGCCAACGTCCTGACTTTC.

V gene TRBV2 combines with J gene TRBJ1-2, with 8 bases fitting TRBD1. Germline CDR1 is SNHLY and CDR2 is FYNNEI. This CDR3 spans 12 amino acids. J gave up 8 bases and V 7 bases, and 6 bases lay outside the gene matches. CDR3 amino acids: CASNQGAGGYTF. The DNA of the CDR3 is TGTGCCAGCAATCAGGGGGCTGGAGGCTACACCTTC.